The next 26 T cell receptor beta chains were all read from a single sample in a study of cytomegalovirus exposure and HLA in healthy donors. Primers for the PCR totalled 60 Vbeta and 13 Jbeta. Clones were sequenced by immunoSEQ multiplex PCR, and TCRdb holds only the in-frame ones, with some missing. The sample includes 100,000 to 150,000 clones, under 20% seen only once; the top ten take about 2.6%. Sequenced material: PBMCs. These receptors originate from a female donor in good health and CMV-seropositive.

The gene calls are TRBV2 and TRBJ2-3; tentative D call: TRBD2 (5 bases). V lost 2 bases to trimming and J lost 3 bases, with 12 bases between them. CDR3 length: 15 residues. Germline V lookup: CDR1 SNHLY, CDR2 FYNNEI. The CDR3 protein is CASSENGLATDTQYF. CDR3 DNA sequence: TGTGCCAGCAGTGAAAATGGACTTGCGACAGATACGCAGTATTTT. The full variable domain, its missing parts supplied by reference TRBV2 and TRBJ2-3, is EPEVTQTPSHQVTQMGQEVILRCVPISNHLYFYWYRQILGQKVEFLVSFYNNEISEKSEIFDDQFSVERPDGSNFTLKIRSTKLEDSAMYFCASSENGLATDTQYFGPGTRLTVL.

V and J are TRBV30 and TRBJ2-1; D remains unclear. The CDR3 length is 14 residues. The V gene lost 0 bases and the J gene lost 7 bases, with 13 bases spanning the gap. Germline-derived CDR1 and CDR2 are GTSNPN and SVGIG (reference sequence). The DNA of the CDR3 is TGTGCCTGGAGTGTACTTCACAGAGCAAATGAGCAGTTCTTC. Translation gives CAWSVLHRANEQFF.

The CDR3 loop is CASRIGVLSYEQYF. Written as DNA, the CDR3 is TGTGCCAGCAGAATCGGGGTCCTCTCCTACGAGCAGTACTTC. The genes are TRBV2 and TRBJ2-7, with D possibly being TRBD2 (5 bases). The length of the CDR3 is 14 residues. Per germline, CDR1 SNHLY and CDR2 FYNNEI. V was cut by 6 bases and J by 0 bases, with 12 bases left in between.

The chain carries TRBV5-1 and TRBJ2-1; weak D call: TRBD1 (6 bases). CDR1 SGHRS and CDR2 YFSETQ come from the germline V gene. CDR3 length equals 14 residues. Trimming cost V 2 bases and J 4 bases, with 10 bases left between them. This CDR3 is CASSFGDNYNEQFF. The CDR3 coding sequence is TGCGCCAGCAGCTTCGGGGACAATTACAATGAGCAGTTCTTC.

The table lists this clone with a few counts. This sequence joins TRBV4-2 and TRBJ1-4; possible D gene TRBD1, 6 bases. Per germline, CDR1 LGHNA and CDR2 YNFKEQ. V was cut by 4 bases and J by 2 bases, with 8 bases left in between. CDR3 length equals 14 residues. The CDR3 reads CASSLQGTNEKLFF. CDR3 in DNA: TGTGCCAGCAGCCTTCAGGGGACTAATGAAAAACTGTTTTTT.

This clone occurred a few times. This sequence joins TRBV28 and TRBJ1-4; no firm D call. This CDR3 has 12 amino acids. Germline V CDR1 and CDR2: MDHEN, SYDVKM. The germline V and J ends were trimmed by 2 bases and 13 bases, with 11 bases remaining between them. In DNA, the CDR3 is TGTGCCAGCAGTTTAGCGGGGAGAGGACTGTTTTTT. This codes for CASSLAGRGLFF.

The chain carries TRBV28 and TRBJ2-7; TRBD1 might be the D (6 bases). The CDR3 length is 13 residues. Trimming pared 3 bases from V and 5 bases from J, leaving 11 bases between. Germline-derived CDR1 and CDR2 are MDHEN and SYDVKM. The CDR3 region has the DNA TGTGCCAGCAGTTTTGCAGGGGTCCACGAGCAGTACTTC. It yields the protein CASSFAGVHEQYF.

This chain uses TRBV28 with TRBJ1-1; 7 nucleotides match TRBD1. This CDR3 contains 18 residues. The trim removed 7 bases at V and 1 base at J, leaving 18 bases unmatched. The germline gives CDR1 MDHEN, CDR2 SYDVKM. Here the CDR3 reads CASTPLLLRGRQNTEAFF. Written as DNA, the CDR3 is TGTGCCAGCACTCCTTTACTCCTGAGGGGGCGCCAGAACACTGAAGCTTTCTTT. Variable domain in full (rest from reference TRBV28 and TRBJ1-1): DVKVTQSSRYLVKRTGEKVFLECVQDMDHENMFWYRQDPGLGLRLIYFSYDVKMKEKGDIPEGYSVSREKKERFSLILESASTNQTSMYLCASTPLLLRGRQNTEAFFGQGTRLTVV.

The rearrangement links TRBV2 to TRBJ2-7; D gene unclear. Germline-derived CDR1 and CDR2 are SNHLY and FYNNEI. The CDR3 covers 11 residues. The V and J ends lost 5 bases and 6 bases respectively, with 8 bases between them. CDR3 residues: CASSPYGEQYF. Here the CDR3 DNA reads TGTGCCAGCAGTCCCTACGGCGAGCAGTACTTC.

This clone was detected a few times. This rearrangement joins TRBV9 to TRBJ1-1; D may be TRBD1 (6 bases). Looked up from germline, CDR1 is SGDLS and CDR2 is YYNGEE. V lost 2 bases, J lost 6 bases, and 29 bases lay in between. The CDR3 length is 19 residues. CDR3 nucleotides: TGTGCCAGCAGCGTCTGGAAAGAACGGGACTCGGGGGGCGTCCCTGAAGCTTTCTTT. It codes for CASSVWKERDSGGVPEAFF.

This clone was seen a handful of times. The chain uses TRBV5-1 and TRBJ2-2, with 11 nucleotides matching TRBD2. Germline-derived CDR1 and CDR2 are SGHRS and YFSETQ. V lost 1 base, J lost 1 base, and 6 bases stayed unmatched. The CDR3 runs to 18 residues. CDR3 DNA sequence: TGCGCCAGCAGCTTGAGGCTAGCGGGAGGTAGGAACACCGGGGAGCTGTTTTTT. Amino acid sequence: CASSLRLAGGRNTGELFF.

This sequence joins TRBV11-2 and TRBJ2-5, with TRBD2 matching 10 bases. J lost 2 bases, V lost 2 bases, and 5 bases had no gene match. Germline V gene lookup returns CDR1 SGHAT and CDR2 FQNNGV. The CDR3 is 16 amino acids. CDR3: CASSLIVAGGQETQYF. The DNA for the CDR3 is TGTGCCAGCAGCTTAATTGTAGCGGGAGGACAAGAGACCCAGTACTTC.

This clone was seen once. At one of its ends the junction is not consistent with the germline gene, which may arise from a read error. The gene calls are TRBV7-6 and TRBJ2-7; 7 positions match TRBD2. The CDR3 sequence is 15 residues long. Germline V lookup: CDR1 SGHVS, CDR2 FNYEAQ. Here the CDR3 reads CASSPEGRGSFEQYF. CDR3 nucleotides: TGTGCCAGCAGCCCGGAGGGGAGGGGTTCCTTCGAGCAGTACTTC.

This clone appeared a few times. This chain links TRBV21-1 with TRBJ1-2; TRBD1, the table's D call, lacks a check against the DNA. TRBV21-1 is tagged as a pseudogene. There are 15 residues in the CDR3. CDR3 amino acids: CASSKVLGAGYGYTF. CDR3 sequence (DNA): TGTGCCAGCAGCAAAGTTCTGGGGGCGGGCTATGGCTACACCTTC.

The chain couples TRBV5-1 to TRBJ1-5; a weak D match, TRBD1 (6 bases). Germline V gene sequence: CDR1 SGHRS, CDR2 YFSETQ. The CDR3 has 14 amino acids. Trimming pared 2 bases from V and 5 bases from J, leaving 11 bases between. CDR3 sequence reads: CASSLEGVDQPQHF. CDR3 DNA: TGCGCCAGCAGCTTAGAGGGGGTGGATCAGCCCCAGCATTTT.

This clone has just a few counts. The chain carries TRBV29-1 and TRBJ1-1, with no clear D. The V end lost 4 bases, the J end lost 0 bases, and 6 bases lay between the germline ends. Looked up from germline, CDR1 is SQVTM and CDR2 is ANQGSEA. There are 12 residues in the CDR3. The CDR3 here is CSVAGLNTEAFF. The CDR3 DNA follows: TGCAGCGTTGCAGGATTGAACACTGAAGCTTTCTTT.

This chain links TRBV19 with TRBJ1-5; D not certain. The germline V gene encodes CDR1 LNHDA and CDR2 SQIVND (reference sequence). CDR3 length equals 15 residues. V lost 7 bases and J 4 bases, leaving 17 bases between the germline ends. For the CDR3, the DNA is TGTGCCAGTACCGACTACCTGGGGAAGAATCAGCCCCAGCATTTT. Translated, it gives CASTDYLGKNQPQHF. The entire variable domain, with the rest obtained from reference TRBV19 and TRBJ1-5, is as follows: DGGITQSPKYLFRKEGQNVTLSCEQNLNHDAMYWYRQDPGQGLRLIYYSQIVNDFQKGDIAEGYSVSREKKESFPLTVTSAQKNPTAFYLCASTDYLGKNQPQHFGDGTRLSIL.

The rearrangement joins TRBV6-5 to TRBJ1-5; D is ambiguous. Germline lookup yields CDR1 MNHEY and CDR2 SVGAGI. The CDR3 totals 14 residues. V shed 2 bases and J shed 3 bases, with 8 bases lying between them. The CDR3 region is CASSYNSYNQPQHF. The CDR3 DNA reads as TGTGCCAGCAGTTACAACAGTTACAATCAGCCCCAGCATTTT.

This clone was detected only a few times. Here the CDR3 DNA reads TGTGCCAGCAGTTACGCAGGGTTCGGCAGCTACGAGCAGTACTTC. It is translated as CASSYAGFGSYEQYF. V usage is TRBV6-5 and J usage is TRBJ2-7; D perhaps matches TRBD1 (5 bases). Germline loops: CDR1 MNHEY, CDR2 SVGAGI. Deletions cut 2 bases from V and 3 bases from J, with 14 bases between. This CDR3 has 15 amino acids.

This CDR3 reads CASSLLRGTGELFF. In nucleotides, the CDR3 is TGTGCCAGCTCACTACTAAGAGGCACCGGGGAGCTGTTTTTT. The J gene is TRBJ2-2, the V gene TRBV18; D gene ambiguous. The CDR3 runs to 14 residues. The germline V and J ends were trimmed by 4 bases and 4 bases, with 10 bases remaining between them. Looked up from germline, CDR1 is KGHSH and CDR2 is LQKENI.

The rearrangement uses TRBV4-3 and TRBJ2-7, with 11 positions matching TRBD2. In germline, CDR1 is LGHNA, CDR2 YSLEER. This CDR3 has 16 amino acids. The V gene end was trimmed by 4 bases and the J gene end by 0 bases; junction bases not matched to a gene: 5. CDR3 in amino acids: CASSPALAGGSYEQYF. The CDR3 DNA is TGCGCCAGCAGCCCAGCCCTAGCGGGAGGCTCCTACGAGCAGTACTTC.

The J gene is TRBJ2-5, the V gene TRBV2; maybe TRBD2 (6 bases). Trimming stripped 7 bases from V and 1 base from J, with 16 bases between. Germline values: CDR1 SNHLY, CDR2 FYNNEI. The CDR3 is 15 residues long. This CDR3 reads CASMEGGPVQETQYF. Here the CDR3 DNA reads TGTGCCAGCATGGAGGGCGGGCCCGTCCAAGAGACCCAGTACTTC. Complete variable domain (other parts from reference TRBV2 and TRBJ2-5): EPEVTQTPSHQVTQMGQEVILRCVPISNHLYFYWYRQILGQKVEFLVSFYNNEISEKSEIFDDQFSVERPDGSNFTLKIRSTKLEDSAMYFCASMEGGPVQETQYFGPGTRLLVL.

This rearrangement joins TRBV7-8 to TRBJ2-7, with D possibly matching TRBD1 (6 bases). CDR3 length: 14 amino acids. Germline V gives CDR1 SGHVS, CDR2 FQNEAQ. Trimming took off 3 bases at V and 0 bases at J, with 9 bases between the two ends. The DNA for the CDR3 is TGTGCCAGCAGCTTCCCGGGACACTCCTACGAGCAGTACTTC. Its protein product is CASSFPGHSYEQYF.

This clone was counted a few times. This rearrangement joins TRBV28 to TRBJ1-5; 8 bases agree with TRBD1. Germline CDR1 reads MDHEN; CDR2 reads SYDVKM. The CDR3 is made up of 18 amino acids. The V gene end was trimmed by 3 bases and the J gene end by 0 bases; junction bases not matched to a gene: 10. CDR3 sequence: CASSFRGPGTYSNQPQHF. For the CDR3, the DNA is TGTGCCAGCAGTTTCAGGGGGCCCGGCACCTATAGCAATCAGCCCCAGCATTTT.

As DNA, the CDR3 is TGTGCCACCACCCCACCAGAACAGGGGGAAGAGACCCAGTACTTC. Encoded protein: CATTPPEQGEETQYF. The chain couples TRBV5-6 to TRBJ2-5, with TRBD1 matching over 8 bases. The V segment lost 9 bases and the J segment 3 bases; nucleotides outside the gene matches: 13. The length of the CDR3 is 15 residues. Germline V CDR1 and CDR2: SGHDT, YYEEEE. The variable domain in full, with the rest retrieved from reference TRBV5-6 and TRBJ2-5, is DAGVTQSPTHLIKTRGQQVTLRCSPKSGHDTVSWYQQALGQGPQFIFQYYEEEERQRGNFPDRFSGHQFPNYSSELNVNALLLGDSALYLCATTPPEQGEETQYFGPGTRLLVL.

This clone was counted between two and nine times. This chain links TRBV28 with TRBJ1-5; maybe TRBD1 (6 bases). Germline V gene sequence: CDR1 MDHEN, CDR2 SYDVKM. CDR3 length equals 18 residues. V gave up 6 bases and J gave up 0 bases, with 21 bases separating them. In nucleotides, the CDR3 is TGTGCCAGCAGACTGACAGGACCTAGGGTTTATAGCAATCAGCCCCAGCATTTT. Translation: CASRLTGPRVYSNQPQHF.